This TCR beta chain was retrieved from a study of technical replicates of blood from a handful of donors. Losses at the gene ends were 2 bases for V and 3 bases for J; bases not matched to a gene: 0. Germline lookup yields CDR1 KGHSY and CDR2 FQNENV. CDR3 length: 14 residues. TCRdb's copy holds only in-frame clones and misses some; the assay was immunoSEQ multiplex PCR. Here the sample spans around 76,000 clones, 98% being singletons. This sequence joins TRBV16 and TRBJ2-3, with TRBD1 identical over 9 bases. The sequenced sample consisted of T cells isolated from PBMCs. This receptor was taken from a human donor in good health. As DNA, the CDR3 is TGTGCCAGCAGCCAAGGGACAGGGACAGATACGCAGTATTTT. It yields the protein CASSQGTGTDTQYF.